This T cell receptor (beta chain) stems from a study of control samples from healthy donors and cancer patients. Deletions cut 3 bases from V and 2 bases from J, with 7 bases between. The CDR3 has 13 residues. In germline, CDR1 is KGHSH, CDR2 LQKENI. Some clones are missing from TCRdb's copy, which holds only in-frame ones; the method was immunoSEQ multiplex PCR. The sample includes 60,000 to 70,000 clones, around four fifths of them seen just once. The sequenced sample consisted of PBMCs. This chain joins TRBV18 and TRBJ1-2, with a possible D match to TRBD1 (5 bases). The sequence was collected from a woman in her 50s with lung cancer. The CDR3 DNA reads TGTGCCAGCTCACCGGACACGAACTATGGCTACACCTTC. Translating gives CASSPDTNYGYTF.